The present entry profiles one T cell receptor (beta chain) with its context. The target antigen is unknown. The protocol was immunoSEQ multiplex PCR, while the TCRdb copy is restricted to in-frame clones and leaves out a portion. The sample lists 50,000 or so clones; approximately 75% were seen once. The data were taken from a study of OX40 agonist ivuxolimab in advanced cancers. Whole-study findings and limits: Fewer expanded clones were found on average in CD4+ than in CD8+ T cells. Clonal expansion from baseline to week 6 occurred in both CD4+ and CD8+ T cells.

The CDR3 length is 17 residues. The germline gives CDR1 SGHNT, CDR2 YYREEE (reference sequence). Trimming removed 4 bases from V and 3 bases from J; junction bases left unmatched: 12. This specimen was CD4+ or CD8+ T cells sorted from blood, taken in a trial of the OX40 agonist ivuxolimab. The chain recombines TRBV5-4 with TRBJ1-3; 8 nucleotides align to TRBD1. The TCR comes from an adult with an advanced solid tumor such as melanoma, head and neck, liver or kidney cancer. CDR3 in amino acids: CASSTPVAGGRGNTIYF. The DNA of the CDR3 is TGTGCCAGCAGCACCCCAGTGGCAGGGGGCCGTGGAAACACCATATATTTT.